These T cell receptor beta chains were read from a single sample in a study of blood T cell repertoires in COVID-19. This table comes from immunoSEQ multiplex PCR, and its TCRdb copy is limited to in-frame clones, with some not included. The table has under 300,000 clones, approximately 90% seen once. Sequencing was done on a sample of PBMCs or T cells enriched from blood (not recorded which). The receptors derive from a man aged 35 to 55 who had recovered from COVID-19. Both conserved end residues are trimmed from each CDR3. Each record gives: CDR3 length, J gene, V gene, CDR3 protein.

CDR3 length: 14; J gene: TRBJ1-3; V gene: TRBV5-5; CDR3 protein: ASSDYRERSGNTIY
CDR3 length: 13; J gene: TRBJ2-1; V gene: TRBV19; CDR3 protein: ASTTGRYSYNEQF
CDR3 length: 12; J gene: TRBJ1-2; V gene: TRBV6-5; CDR3 protein: ASTQTGDSYGYT
CDR3 length: 13; J gene: TRBJ1-2; V gene: TRBV5-5; CDR3 protein: ASSLVGGSNYGYT
CDR3 length: 12; J gene: TRBJ1-6; V gene: TRBV3-1/TRBV3-2; CDR3 protein: ASSQRQGESPLH
CDR3 length: 14; J gene: TRBJ1-1; V gene: TRBV29-1; CDR3 protein: SVEDWRQGVDTEAF
CDR3 length: 14; J gene: TRBJ2-5; V gene: TRBV25-1; CDR3 protein: ASSEGGQGLGETQY
CDR3 length: 12; J gene: TRBJ2-1; V gene: TRBV11-3; CDR3 protein: ASSSGGRDYEQF
CDR3 length: 9; J gene: TRBJ2-1; V gene: TRBV6-4; CDR3 protein: ASRQGAKQF
CDR3 length: 13; J gene: TRBJ1-1; V gene: TRBV7-6; CDR3 protein: ASSLMSRDDTEAF
CDR3 length: 14; J gene: TRBJ1-6; V gene: TRBV6-5; CDR3 protein: ASSYPGLRVNSPLH
CDR3 length: 12; J gene: TRBJ1-1; V gene: TRBV6-5; CDR3 protein: ASSTQGADTEAF
CDR3 length: 12; J gene: TRBJ2-7; V gene: TRBV27; CDR3 protein: ASSFGTGNYEQY
CDR3 length: 15; J gene: TRBJ2-2; V gene: TRBV10-2; CDR3 protein: ASSDSVGLAGVGELF
CDR3 length: 14; J gene: TRBJ1-1; V gene: TRBV18; CDR3 protein: ASSRFPDSRNTEAF
CDR3 length: 10; J gene: TRBJ1-4; V gene: TRBV7-2; CDR3 protein: ASSYPGEKLF
CDR3 length: 10; J gene: TRBJ1-2; V gene: TRBV7-9; CDR3 protein: ASSVDPGGYT
CDR3 length: 12; J gene: TRBJ1-1; V gene: TRBV6-6; CDR3 protein: ASKTSGPNTEAF
CDR3 length: 15; J gene: TRBJ2-2; V gene: TRBV7-8; CDR3 protein: ASSLGQKALYTGELF
CDR3 length: 11; J gene: TRBJ2-7; V gene: TRBV10-2; CDR3 protein: ASMGLAGGPTY
CDR3 length: 13; J gene: TRBJ1-4; V gene: TRBV7-9; CDR3 protein: ASSLGTGRNEKLF
CDR3 length: 13; J gene: TRBJ2-7; V gene: TRBV6-5; CDR3 protein: ASSLGWTDSYEQY